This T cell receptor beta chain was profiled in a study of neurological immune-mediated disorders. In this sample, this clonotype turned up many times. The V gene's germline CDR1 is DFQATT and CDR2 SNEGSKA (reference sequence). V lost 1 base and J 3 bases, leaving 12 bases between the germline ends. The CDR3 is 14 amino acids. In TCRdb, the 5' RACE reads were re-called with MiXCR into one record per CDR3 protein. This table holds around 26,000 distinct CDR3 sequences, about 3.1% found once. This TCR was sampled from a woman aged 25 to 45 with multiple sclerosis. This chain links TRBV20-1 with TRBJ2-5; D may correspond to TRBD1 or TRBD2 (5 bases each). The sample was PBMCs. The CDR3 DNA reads TGCAGTGCTAGAGTGGGGCTAGCTAAAGAGACCCAGTACTTC. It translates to CSARVGLAKETQYF.